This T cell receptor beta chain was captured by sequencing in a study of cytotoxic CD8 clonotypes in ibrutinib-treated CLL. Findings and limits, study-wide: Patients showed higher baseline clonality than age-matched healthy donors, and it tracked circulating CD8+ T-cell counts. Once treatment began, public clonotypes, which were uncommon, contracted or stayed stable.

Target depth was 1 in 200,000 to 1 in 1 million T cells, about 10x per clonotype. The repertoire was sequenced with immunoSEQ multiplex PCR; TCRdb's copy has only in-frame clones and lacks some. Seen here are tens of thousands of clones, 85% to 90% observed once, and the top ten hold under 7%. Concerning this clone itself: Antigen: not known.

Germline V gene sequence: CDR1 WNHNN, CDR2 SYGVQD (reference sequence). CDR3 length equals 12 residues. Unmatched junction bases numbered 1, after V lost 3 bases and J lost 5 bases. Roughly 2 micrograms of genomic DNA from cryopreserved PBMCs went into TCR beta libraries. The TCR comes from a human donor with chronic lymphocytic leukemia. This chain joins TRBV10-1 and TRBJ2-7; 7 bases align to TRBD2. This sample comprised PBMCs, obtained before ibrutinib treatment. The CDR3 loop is CASSDGRNEQYF. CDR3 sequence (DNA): TGCGCCAGCAGTGACGGGAGGAACGAGCAGTACTTC.